This T cell receptor (beta chain) was observed in a study of blood T cells in healthy people across ages. Study-wide points: Per million T cells, the diversity of TCR beta decreased roughly linearly as age advanced. PBMCs were not sorted, which prevented a conclusive comparison of naive versus antigen-experienced cells. Versus aged donors, long-lived donors had higher diversity and more naive CD4+ cells.

This CDR3 is built from 13 residues. Trimming took 0 bases from V and 8 from J, leaving 10 bases between them. Germline V CDR1 and CDR2: DFQATT, SNEGSKA (reference sequence). As regards this clonotype: The antigen remains undetermined.

A sample-barcoded 5' primer and a J-beta primer mix were used in a second PCR of roughly 6 to 11 cycles. Each sample yielded at least 2.5 million CDR3-containing paired-end reads. TCRdb passed the 5' RACE reads through MiXCR, listing each CDR3 protein once. The repertoire holds about 1.5 million distinct CDR3 sequences, with around 40% as singletons. The TCR originated in a woman aged 18-30 years in good health. The sequenced sample was blood. J is TRBJ1-4 and V is TRBV20-1; weak D call: TRBD1 (5 bases). The CDR3 region has the DNA TGCAGTGCTAGAGACAGGGTCGGGGAAAAACTGTTTTTT. The encoded protein is CSARDRVGEKLFF.